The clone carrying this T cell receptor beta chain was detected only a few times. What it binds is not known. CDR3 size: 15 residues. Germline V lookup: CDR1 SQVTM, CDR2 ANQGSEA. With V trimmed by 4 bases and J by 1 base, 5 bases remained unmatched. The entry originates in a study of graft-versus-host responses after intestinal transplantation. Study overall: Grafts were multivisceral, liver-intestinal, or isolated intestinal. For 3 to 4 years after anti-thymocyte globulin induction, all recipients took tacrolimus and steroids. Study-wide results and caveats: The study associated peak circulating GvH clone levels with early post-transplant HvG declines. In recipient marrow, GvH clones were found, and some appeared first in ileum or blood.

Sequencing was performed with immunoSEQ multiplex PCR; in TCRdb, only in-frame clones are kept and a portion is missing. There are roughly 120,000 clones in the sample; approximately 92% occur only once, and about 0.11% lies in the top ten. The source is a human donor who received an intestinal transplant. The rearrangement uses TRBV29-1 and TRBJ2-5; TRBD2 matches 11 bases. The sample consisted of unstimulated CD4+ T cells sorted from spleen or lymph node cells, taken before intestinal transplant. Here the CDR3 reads CSVGPGLAVQETQYF. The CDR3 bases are TGCAGCGTTGGCCCGGGACTAGCGGTCCAAGAGACCCAGTACTTC.